This entry features one TCR beta chain sequence. Trimming took 5 bases from V and 5 from J, leaving 16 bases between them. This CDR3 region has 15 residues. Germline CDR1 is MDHEN and CDR2 is SYDVKM. The sample belongs to a study of blood T cell repertoires in COVID-19. Study overall: Donors in the United States, Italy and Spain gave samples during acute or convalescent COVID-19.

Profiling relied on immunoSEQ multiplex PCR, and the TCRdb table lists in-frame clones only, not all of them. The sample contains about 270,000 clones, 85% to 90% of which appear only once. J is TRBJ2-4 and V is TRBV28, with a tentative D call TRBD2 (6 bases). The source is a woman in her 30s with COVID-19, enrolled during active disease. Sequencing was done on a sample of peripheral blood. For the CDR3, the DNA is TGTGCCAGCAGTAGATCCCGGGACTGGGAAAACATTCAGTACTTC. Protein product: CASSRSRDWENIQYF. The whole variable domain, filled in from reference TRBV28 and TRBJ2-4, reads DVKVTQSSRYLVKRTGEKVFLECVQDMDHENMFWYRQDPGLGLRLIYFSYDVKMKEKGDIPEGYSVSREKKERFSLILESASTNQTSMYLCASSRSRDWENIQYFGAGTRLSVL.